These 20 T cell receptor beta chains were all obtained from the same sample, sequenced in a study of PD-L1 blockade in urothelial cancer. Time point given: peripheral blood 6 weeks after treatment start. Sequencing used immunoSEQ multiplex PCR; TCRdb keeps in-frame clones, though not all of them. This table has 72,000 or so clones, roughly 90% appearing once. Material: PBMCs, obtained around atezolizumab (anti-PD-L1) treatment. The receptors were gathered from a man aged 60-69 years with urothelial cancer.

The J gene is TRBJ1-5, the V gene TRBV30; D perhaps matches TRBD1 (6 bases). The germline CDR1 and CDR2 sequences are GTSNPN and SVGIG (reference sequence). Trimming pared 6 bases from V and 2 bases from J, leaving 23 bases between. This CDR3 region has 17 residues. CDR3: CACTRAGDSVGNQPQHF. The CDR3 bases are TGTGCCTGCACGAGGGCAGGGGATAGTGTTGGCAATCAGCCCCAGCATTTT.

The genes are TRBV4-1 and TRBJ2-7; D is unresolved. The CDR3 sequence is 16 residues long. The V gene's germline CDR1 is MGHRA and CDR2 YSYEKL. V was shortened by 0 bases and J by 4 bases, with 16 bases between the two germline ends. The CDR3 sequence is CASSQDRQDLSYEQYF. CDR3 nucleotide sequence: TGCGCCAGCAGCCAAGATAGGCAGGATCTTTCGTACGAGCAGTACTTC.

This chain uses TRBV5-4 with TRBJ2-7, with a weak D call TRBD2 (5 bases). V lost 0 bases, J lost 1 base, and 11 bases lay in between. The CDR3 is made up of 15 amino acids. Germline V gene lookup returns CDR1 SGHNT and CDR2 YYREEE (reference sequence). Here the CDR3 reads CASSLGLSSSYEQYF. The CDR3 nucleotides are TGTGCCAGCAGCTTGGGACTATCTAGTTCCTACGAGCAGTACTTC.

The gene calls are TRBV30 and TRBJ2-5; 12 nucleotides agree with TRBD1. V trimming: 4 bases; J trimming: 5 bases; junction bases outside the gene matches: 5. The CDR3 spans 14 residues. The germline V gene encodes CDR1 GTSNPN and CDR2 SVGIG (reference sequence). CDR3: CAWTGTGGVETQYF. The DNA of the CDR3 is TGTGCCTGGACCGGGACAGGGGGCGTCGAGACCCAGTACTTC.

The chain employs TRBV4-2 and TRBJ1-5, with D tentatively TRBD1 (5 bases). Trimming cost V 0 bases and J 4 bases, with 10 bases left between them. The CDR3 is 15 residues long. The germline CDR1 and CDR2 sequences are LGHNA and YNFKEQ. The CDR3 loop is CASSQEGGKNQPQHF. In nucleotides, the CDR3 is TGTGCCAGCAGCCAAGAGGGGGGGAAGAATCAGCCCCAGCATTTT.

The genes are TRBV6-5 and TRBJ2-7; TRBD2 might be the D (5 bases). Germline lookup yields CDR1 MNHEY and CDR2 SVGAGI. Trimming cost V 0 bases and J 2 bases, with 11 bases left between them. The CDR3 loop spans 15 amino acids. The CDR3 loop is CASSYSASGTYEQYF. The CDR3 DNA follows: TGTGCCAGCAGTTACTCGGCGTCCGGGACCTACGAGCAGTACTTC.

With respect to this clone: Additional DNA sequences in this sample encode the identical CDR3. The chain uses TRBV18 and TRBJ2-2, with 9 nucleotides matching TRBD1. V dropped 3 bases and J dropped 3; count of bases not matched to a gene: 2. Germline-derived CDR1 and CDR2 are KGHSH and LQKENI. This CDR3 spans 15 amino acids. This CDR3 is CASSPDRGYTGELFF. The CDR3 region has the DNA TGTGCCAGCTCACCGGACAGGGGATACACCGGGGAGCTGTTTTTT.

About this clone itself: Distinct nucleotide sequences in the sample also encode this CDR3. The chain links TRBV5-1 to TRBJ2-7; D might be TRBD2 (5 bases). Germline V gene lookup returns CDR1 SGHRS and CDR2 YFSETQ. The CDR3 consists of 14 residues. The V gene lost 0 bases and the J gene lost 2 bases, with 9 bases spanning the gap. The CDR3 reads CASSLEAGTYEQYF. CDR3 sequence (DNA): TGCGCCAGCAGCTTGGAGGCCGGGACCTACGAGCAGTACTTC.

This chain links TRBV5-5 with TRBJ2-7; D is unclear. Between the trimmed V and J ends, which lost 4 bases and 2 bases, there was a span of 13 bases. This CDR3 spans 14 amino acids. Germline V lookup: CDR1 SGHKS, CDR2 YYEKEE (reference sequence). The CDR3 DNA sequence: TGTGCCAGCAGCACCTACTACACAACCTACGAGCAGTACTTC. Translating it yields CASSTYYTTYEQYF.

The gene calls are TRBV27 and TRBJ1-1; D ambiguous. The CDR3 consists of 13 residues. Germline CDR1 is MNHEY and CDR2 is SMNVEV (reference sequence). The V and J ends lost 6 bases and 11 bases respectively, with 19 bases between them. The CDR3 here is CASSRAPSPGAFF. CDR3 DNA sequence: TGTGCCAGCAGCCGTGCCCCGTCACCCGGGGCTTTCTTT.

V and J are TRBV28 and TRBJ1-5; 12 nucleotides line up with TRBD1. Germline CDR1 reads MDHEN; CDR2 reads SYDVKM. J gave up 6 bases and V 0 bases, and 3 bases lay outside the gene matches. The CDR3 totals 16 residues. CDR3 sequence: CASSLWGQGAGQPQHF. CDR3 bases: TGTGCCAGCAGTTTATGGGGACAGGGGGCAGGTCAGCCCCAGCATTTT.

The chain carries TRBV5-8 and TRBJ2-7; D is perhaps TRBD2 (6 bases). The CDR3 is 15 amino acids. Germline CDR1 and CDR2: SGHTS and YDEGEE. V was trimmed by 4 bases and J by 5 bases, leaving 19 bases between them. The DNA of the CDR3 is TGTGCCAGCAGCCTCACTAAGGAGGGCCTAGACGAGCAGTACTTC. Protein sequence: CASSLTKEGLDEQYF.

The chain links TRBV28 to TRBJ2-7, with a possible D match to TRBD1 (5 bases). Germline CDR1 and CDR2: MDHEN and SYDVKM. The CDR3 is made up of 14 amino acids. Between the trimmed V and J ends, which lost 3 bases and 4 bases, there was a span of 13 bases. CDR3 residues: CASSFTQGRYEQYF. The CDR3 DNA reads TGTGCCAGCAGTTTTACCCAGGGAAGATACGAGCAGTACTTC.

In this sample, this clone turned up once. The V gene is TRBV7-2, the J gene TRBJ1-2, with D perhaps TRBD1 (6 bases). This CDR3 comprises 16 residues. Germline loops: CDR1 SGHTA, CDR2 FQGNSA. V shed 5 bases and J shed 3 bases, with 19 bases lying between them. CDR3 region: CASSLRTAIAHYGYTF. The CDR3 DNA is TGTGCCAGCAGCCTACGGACAGCGATCGCTCACTATGGCTACACCTTC.

This clone was observed a single time. The rearrangement links TRBV6-5 to TRBJ1-4; no firm D call. The CDR3 runs 15 residues. CDR1 MNHEY and CDR2 SVGAGI come from the germline V gene. V lost 7 bases and J lost 6, with 18 bases in between. This chain's CDR3 is CASTSVSGVYEKLFF. CDR3 coding DNA: TGTGCCAGCACCTCGGTTTCCGGGGTTTATGAAAAACTGTTTTTT.

This clone was recorded once. Written as DNA, the CDR3 is TGTGCCAGCAGCTTAATCGGACAGAGCTCTGGAAACACCATATATTTT. It specifies CASSLIGQSSGNTIYF. The genes are TRBV7-9 and TRBJ1-3, with a weak D call TRBD1 (6 bases). Germline CDR1 reads SEHNR; CDR2 reads FQNEAQ (reference sequence). V was cut by 2 bases and J by 0 bases, with 11 bases left in between. CDR3 length: 16 amino acids.

The chain couples TRBV7-3 to TRBJ2-1; 9 nucleotides align to TRBD2. The CDR3 is made up of 15 amino acids. Germline V gene lookup returns CDR1 SGHTA and CDR2 FQGTGA. V lost 1 base and J lost 7; bases outside the gene matches: 5. The CDR3 DNA reads TGTGCCAGCAGCTTAATGGCGGGGGGGCCAAATGAGCAGTTCTTC. It translates to CASSLMAGGPNEQFF.

The chain joins TRBV29-1 to TRBJ2-3; 9 positions agree with TRBD1. This CDR3 region has 15 residues. Unmatched junction bases numbered 8, after V lost 4 bases and J lost 3 bases. Germline V lookup: CDR1 SQVTM, CDR2 ANQGSEA. CDR3 bases: TGCAGCGTTGGGGTCCGGACAGGGGTGACAGATACGCAGTATTTT. The encoded protein is CSVGVRTGVTDTQYF.

The V and J genes are TRBV5-5 and TRBJ2-7; D unresolved. Trimming stripped 4 bases from V and 3 bases from J, with 14 bases between. The CDR3 totals 14 residues. Per germline, CDR1 SGHKS and CDR2 YYEKEE (reference sequence). Here the CDR3 DNA reads TGTGCCAGCAGCCCACACACCCCTGGCTACGAGCAGTACTTC. Protein product: CASSPHTPGYEQYF.

The chain uses TRBV10-1 and TRBJ2-5; D might be TRBD2 (5 bases). In germline, CDR1 is WNHNN, CDR2 SYGVQD (reference sequence). Trimming shortened V by 6 bases and J by 3 bases, and 11 bases separated the two germline ends. The length of the CDR3 is 13 residues. CDR3 bases: TGCGCCAGCAGCAGCGGACGAGAAGAGACCCAGTACTTC. Its protein product is CASSSGREETQYF.